These 26 T cell receptor beta chains originate from one sample sequenced in a study of blood T cell repertoires in COVID-19. Clones were sequenced by immunoSEQ multiplex PCR, and TCRdb holds only the in-frame ones, with some missing. Altogether some 190,000 clones are present, more than 75% being singletons, with the ten largest covering less than 20%. Sequenced input: PBMCs or T cells enriched from blood (not recorded which). The source of these receptors is a woman aged 50 to 60 with acute COVID-19.

The chain is built from TRBV18 and TRBJ2-7; 7 bases match TRBD1. CDR1 is KGHSH and CDR2 is LQKENI in the germline V gene. V was clipped by 5 bases and J by 2 bases; unmatched bases: 6. CDR3 length equals 14 residues. The CDR3 sequence: CASSSSTGTYEQYV. DNA of the CDR3: TGTGCCAGCTCATCATCGACAGGGACCTACGAGCAGTACGTC.

This clone was counted only a few times. This rearrangement joins TRBV10-3 to TRBJ1-2, with 7 nucleotides matching TRBD1. The germline V gene has CDR1 ENHRY and CDR2 SYGVKD. CDR3 length equals 14 residues. The V segment lost 3 bases and the J segment 4 bases; nucleotides outside the gene matches: 5. The CDR3 DNA reads TGTGCCATCAGTGATATAGACAGGGCCTATGGCTACACCTTC. It translates to CAISDIDRAYGYTF.

The CDR3 coding sequence is TGTGCCAGTACCTCAAGGACAGGGAAGGGCTACACCTTC. The encoded protein is CASTSRTGKGYTF. The genes are TRBV19 and TRBJ1-2, with 8 bases matching TRBD1. V shed 7 bases, J shed 8 bases, and the junction held 9 bases outside the gene matches. Germline loops: CDR1 LNHDA, CDR2 SQIVND (reference sequence). This CDR3 spans 13 amino acids. Together with reference TRBV19 and TRBJ1-2, the CDR3 gives the full variable domain: DGGITQSPKYLFRKEGQNVTLSCEQNLNHDAMYWYRQDPGQGLRLIYYSQIVNDFQKGDIAEGYSVSREKKESFPLTVTSAQKNPTAFYLCASTSRTGKGYTFGSGTRLTVV.

The J gene is TRBJ1-6, the V gene TRBV27; D not certain. Trimming stripped 7 bases from V and 2 bases from J, with 12 bases between. The CDR3 is made up of 15 amino acids. Germline V lookup: CDR1 MNHEY, CDR2 SMNVEV (reference sequence). Here the CDR3 reads CASNEAAPYNSPLHF. The CDR3 DNA sequence: TGTGCCAGCAATGAGGCCGCACCCTATAATTCACCCCTCCACTTT.

The chain joins TRBV4-2 to TRBJ1-6, with 8 bases that match TRBD1. CDR3 length equals 16 residues. The trim removed 0 bases at V and 7 bases at J, leaving 5 bases unmatched. In germline, CDR1 is LGHNA, CDR2 YNFKEQ. The CDR3: CASSQDPTGGNSPLHF. CDR3 in DNA: TGTGCCAGCAGCCAAGATCCAACAGGGGGGAATTCACCCCTCCACTTT.

The V and J genes are TRBV28 and TRBJ1-5; 8 bases match TRBD1. The CDR3 loop spans 18 amino acids. Trimming took 7 bases from V and 0 from J; bases not matched to a gene: 14. Germline lookup yields CDR1 MDHEN and CDR2 SYDVKM. Here the CDR3 reads CASTRLGTGGYSNQPQHF. The CDR3 DNA reads TGTGCCAGCACCCGTCTTGGGACAGGAGGATATAGCAATCAGCCCCAGCATTTT.

The chain recombines TRBV3-1 (or the pseudogene TRBV3-2) with TRBJ1-1; TRBD1 aligns across 7 bases. The CDR3 spans 20 residues. Germline lookup yields CDR1 LGHDT and CDR2 YNNKEL (reference sequence). The V and J ends lost 0 bases and 2 bases, in that order; junction bases with no gene match: 18. The CDR3 coding sequence is TGTGCCAGCAGCCAAGATCTAGGGGGCGGGTCTCGGTTGGGTAACACTGAAGCTTTCTTT. Protein sequence: CASSQDLGGGSRLGNTEAFF.

The chain uses TRBV7-2 and TRBJ1-6, with a weak D call TRBD1 (6 bases). The CDR3 extends over 14 amino acids. Trimming shortened V by 3 bases and J by 6 bases, and 9 bases separated the two germline ends. Germline CDR1 reads SGHTA; CDR2 reads FQGNSA. The CDR3 protein is CASSFGQFNSPLHF. The CDR3, as DNA: TGTGCCAGCAGCTTCGGACAGTTTAATTCACCCCTCCACTTT.

This clone was observed a few times. This rearrangement joins TRBV28 to TRBJ1-2; 10 nucleotides agree with TRBD1. The CDR3 totals 16 residues. Germline lookup yields CDR1 MDHEN and CDR2 SYDVKM. The junction had 10 bases not matched to a gene; V was cut back by 8 bases and J by 1 base. DNA for the CDR3: TGTGCCAGCCGCGGAACCGGGACAGGGGTTAACTATGGCTACACCTTC. Encoded protein: CASRGTGTGVNYGYTF.

This sequence joins TRBV5-1 and TRBJ1-1, with D unclear. This CDR3 contains 13 residues. V lost 7 bases, J lost 1 base, and 11 bases lay in between. Germline CDR1 is SGHRS and CDR2 is YFSETQ. CDR3 protein: CASGIGGNTEAFF. The DNA for the CDR3 is TGCGCCAGCGGTATCGGAGGGAACACTGAAGCTTTCTTT.

V usage is TRBV28 and J usage is TRBJ2-7; perhaps TRBD1 as D (6 bases). The germline V gene encodes CDR1 MDHEN and CDR2 SYDVKM. CDR3 size: 13 residues. Trimming took 5 bases from V and 3 from J, leaving 11 bases between them. CDR3 loop: CASSSGQHYEQYV. CDR3 DNA sequence: TGTGCCAGCAGTAGCGGACAGCACTACGAGCAGTACGTC.

The chain has TRBV4-3 and TRBJ1-1, with 8 bases fitting TRBD1. Per germline, CDR1 LGHNA and CDR2 YSLEER. The V segment lost 0 bases and the J segment 7 bases; nucleotides outside the gene matches: 4. The CDR3 is 14 amino acids. CDR3 in DNA: TGCGCCAGCAGCCAAGAATGGACAGGGCTTGAAGCTTTCTTT. This translates into CASSQEWTGLEAFF.

Only one count was recorded for this clone. The chain recombines TRBV19 with TRBJ2-1; tentative D call: TRBD2 (5 bases). This CDR3 contains 12 residues. Trimming took off 5 bases at V and 8 bases at J, with 10 bases between the two ends. The V gene's germline CDR1 is LNHDA and CDR2 SQIVND (reference sequence). CDR3 DNA: TGTGCCAGTAGTCCTAGCCGGTATGAGCAGTTCTTC. Encoded protein: CASSPSRYEQFF.

V gene TRBV7-9 combines with J gene TRBJ2-3; 9 nucleotides match TRBD2. V shed 2 bases, J shed 2 bases, and the junction held 8 bases outside the gene matches. In germline, CDR1 is SEHNR, CDR2 FQNEAQ (reference sequence). The CDR3 is 17 residues long. The chain's CDR3 is CASSLSDSGGPTDTQYF. The CDR3 DNA reads as TGTGCCAGCAGCTTAAGTGATAGCGGGGGCCCCACAGATACGCAGTATTTT.

The genes are TRBV9 and TRBJ2-5; possible D gene TRBD1, 6 bases. Germline V gene sequence: CDR1 SGDLS, CDR2 YYNGEE. V was pared by 3 bases and J by 3 bases, with 12 bases between. The CDR3 totals 14 residues. Here the CDR3 reads CASSGAGTKETQYF. The CDR3 DNA sequence: TGTGCCAGCAGCGGAGCCGGGACAAAAGAGACCCAGTACTTC. Full variable domain (outside the CDR3, taken from reference TRBV9 and TRBJ2-5): DSGVTQTPKHLITATGQRVTLRCSPRSGDLSVYWYQQSLDQGLQFLIQYYNGEERAKGNILERFSAQQFPDLHSELNLSSLELGDSALYFCASSGAGTKETQYFGPGTRLLVL.

This clone was counted ten times or more. At the DNA level, this CDR3 is encoded by other sequences in the same sample as well. This rearrangement joins TRBV12-3 or TRBV12-4 to TRBJ1-2, with 7 bases lining up with TRBD1. CDR3 size: 13 residues. Losses at the gene ends were 5 bases for V and 2 bases for J; bases not matched to a gene: 2. Here the CDR3 reads CASSQTGNYGYTF. The CDR3 nucleotides read TGTGCCAGCAGTCAGACAGGGAACTATGGCTACACCTTC.

The chain employs TRBV29-1 and TRBJ1-5; D is unresolved. The CDR3 is 12 amino acids. V was cut by 5 bases and J by 3 bases, with 8 bases left in between. CDR1 SQVTM and CDR2 ANQGSEA come from the germline V gene. CDR3 nucleotides: TGCAGCGTTTCATGGGCCAATCAGCCCCAGCATTTT. It yields the protein CSVSWANQPQHF.

This chain connects TRBV3-1 (or the pseudogene TRBV3-2) to TRBJ2-5; 9 nucleotides agree with TRBD1. The CDR3 contains 15 residues. CDR1 is LGHDT and CDR2 is YNNKEL in the germline V gene (reference sequence). V shed 3 bases and J 2 bases; nucleotides not matched to a gene: 4. The CDR3 sequence: CASSQRGTGQETQYF. In DNA form, the CDR3 reads TGTGCCAGCAGCCAGAGGGGGACAGGGCAAGAGACCCAGTACTTC.

V is TRBV6-1 and J is TRBJ2-1, with 8 bases fitting TRBD1. There are 15 residues in the CDR3. Germline CDR1 MNHNS, CDR2 SASEGT. V lost 3 bases, J lost 9 bases, and 10 bases stayed unmatched. The CDR3 loop is CASSDRGLISGEQFF. Here the CDR3 DNA reads TGTGCCAGCAGTGACAGGGGGCTCATAAGCGGTGAGCAGTTCTTC.

This chain joins TRBV27 and TRBJ1-5; D is unclear. The CDR3 has 13 residues. V lost 5 bases and J 4 bases, leaving 9 bases between the germline ends. Germline V CDR1 and CDR2: MNHEY, SMNVEV (reference sequence). CDR3 coding DNA: TGTGCCAGCAGTCTACGGAGTAATCAGCCCCAGCATTTT. Its protein is CASSLRSNQPQHF.

This chain joins TRBV20-1 and TRBJ2-3; D is uncertain. The germline CDR1 and CDR2 sequences are DFQATT and SNEGSKA (reference sequence). Trimming took off 3 bases at V and 0 bases at J, with 7 bases between the two ends. The CDR3 spans 13 residues. CDR3 DNA sequence: TGCAGTGCTAGTCAGGTTAGCACAGATACGCAGTATTTT. This codes for CSASQVSTDTQYF.

The chain recombines TRBV7-9 with TRBJ1-2; tentative D call: TRBD1 (5 bases). This CDR3 is 15 amino acids long. Germline V CDR1 and CDR2: SEHNR, FQNEAQ (reference sequence). Trimming removed 3 bases from V and 5 bases from J, with 16 bases in between. CDR3 DNA: TGTGCCAGCAGCTTGGGACCCGGGGGGGAATATGGCTACACCTTC. It translates to CASSLGPGGEYGYTF.

This chain uses TRBV5-4 with TRBJ2-3; no reliable D call. Germline V gene sequence: CDR1 SGHNT, CDR2 YYREEE (reference sequence). The V and J ends lost 3 bases and 4 bases respectively, with 12 bases between them. The CDR3 has 14 residues. The CDR3 here is CASSSISQADTQYF. DNA of the CDR3: TGTGCCAGCAGCTCAATTAGTCAGGCAGATACGCAGTATTTT. Full variable domain (remainder filled in from reference TRBV5-4 and TRBJ2-3): ETGVTQSPTHLIKTRGQQVTLRCSSQSGHNTVSWYQQALGQGPQFIFQYYREEENGRGNFPPRFSGLQFPNYSSELNVNALELDDSALYLCASSSISQADTQYFGPGTRLTVL.

The V and J genes are TRBV7-2 and TRBJ1-5; D may be TRBD1 (6 bases). Per germline, CDR1 SGHTA and CDR2 FQGNSA. Trimming pared 5 bases from V and 3 bases from J, leaving 14 bases between. CDR3 length: 15 residues. DNA for the CDR3: TGTGCCAGCAGCCTGGGGGGGGGCCTCAATCAGCCCCAGCATTTT. This codes for CASSLGGGLNQPQHF.

This chain uses TRBV24-1 with TRBJ1-1, with 7 nucleotides matching TRBD1. Germline V gives CDR1 KGHDR, CDR2 SFDVKD. CDR3 length: 13 residues. The junction had 4 bases not matched to a gene; V was cut back by 9 bases and J by 1 base. In DNA, the CDR3 is TGTGCCACCCGGGACAGTGAGAACACTGAAGCTTTCTTT. As protein: CATRDSENTEAFF.

The chain links TRBV29-1 to TRBJ2-3, with D unresolved. CDR3 length: 12 amino acids. The germline gives CDR1 SQVTM, CDR2 ANQGSEA. V was clipped by 0 bases and J by 2 bases, with 3 bases between them. The CDR3 region has the DNA TGCAGCGTTGAAGACATCACAGATACGCAGTATTTT. Amino acids: CSVEDITDTQYF.